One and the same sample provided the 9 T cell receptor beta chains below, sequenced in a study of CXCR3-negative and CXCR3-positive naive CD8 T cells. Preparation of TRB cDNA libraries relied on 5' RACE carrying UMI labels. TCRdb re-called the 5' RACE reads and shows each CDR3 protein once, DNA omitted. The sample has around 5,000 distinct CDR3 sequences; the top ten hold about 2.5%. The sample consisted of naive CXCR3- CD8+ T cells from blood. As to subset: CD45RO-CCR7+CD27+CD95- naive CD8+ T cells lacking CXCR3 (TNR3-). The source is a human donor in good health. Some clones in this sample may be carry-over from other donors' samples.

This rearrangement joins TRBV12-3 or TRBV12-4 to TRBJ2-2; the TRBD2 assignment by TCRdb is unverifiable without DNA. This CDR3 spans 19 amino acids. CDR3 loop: CASSLHPASGGNTGVELFF.

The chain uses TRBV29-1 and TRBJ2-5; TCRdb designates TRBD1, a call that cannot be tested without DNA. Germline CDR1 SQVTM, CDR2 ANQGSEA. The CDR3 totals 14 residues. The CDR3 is CSVDAGTEKETQYF. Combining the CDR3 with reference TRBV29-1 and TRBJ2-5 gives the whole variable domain SAVISQKPSRDICQRGTSLTIQCQVDSQVTMMFWYRQQPGQSLTLIATANQGSEATYESGFVIDKFPISRPNLTFSTLTVSNMSPEDSSIYLCSVDAGTEKETQYFGPGTRLLVL.

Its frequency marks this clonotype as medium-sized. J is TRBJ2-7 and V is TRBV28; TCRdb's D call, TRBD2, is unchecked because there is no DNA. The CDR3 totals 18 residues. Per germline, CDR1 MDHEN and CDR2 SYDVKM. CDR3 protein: CASSLSLPLIRTSYEQYF.

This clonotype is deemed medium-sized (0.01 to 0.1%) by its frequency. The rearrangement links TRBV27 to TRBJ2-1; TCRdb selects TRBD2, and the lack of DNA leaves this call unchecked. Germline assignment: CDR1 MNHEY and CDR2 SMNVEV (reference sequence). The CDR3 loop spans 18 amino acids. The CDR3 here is CASSLLGTSGTRYNEQFF.

The CDR3 here is CASSFSSTGPTEAFF. The chain combines TRBV27 with TRBJ1-1; TCRdb names TRBD1, which stays unverified in the absence of DNA. Germline V gene lookup returns CDR1 MNHEY and CDR2 SMNVEV (reference sequence). The CDR3 spans 15 residues.

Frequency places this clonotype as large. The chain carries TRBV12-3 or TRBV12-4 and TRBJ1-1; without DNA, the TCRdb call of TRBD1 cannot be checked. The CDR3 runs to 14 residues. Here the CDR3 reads CASSPGTGWVEAFF.

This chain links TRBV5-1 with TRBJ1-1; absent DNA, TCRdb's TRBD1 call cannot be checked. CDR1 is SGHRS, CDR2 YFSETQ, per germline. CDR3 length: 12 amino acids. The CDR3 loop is CASNTGNTEAFF.

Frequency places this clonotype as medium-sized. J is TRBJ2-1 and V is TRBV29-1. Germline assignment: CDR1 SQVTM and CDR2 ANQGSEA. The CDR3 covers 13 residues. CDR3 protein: CSVSGGSHNEQFF.

The CDR3 sequence is CSVGQSLSYEQYF. The chain has TRBV29-1 and TRBJ2-7; the D gene TCRdb calls, TRBD1, cannot be checked with no DNA. Germline V gene data show CDR1 as SQVTM and CDR2 as ANQGSEA. The CDR3 is 13 amino acids.